This entry is about one T cell receptor (beta chain). The data stem from a study of control samples from healthy donors and cancer patients. Libraries were prepared by immunoSEQ multiplex PCR; TCRdb keeps only in-frame clonotypes and omits some of them. The sample carries around 51,000 clones, under 90% recorded once. The J segment lost 5 bases and the V segment lost 5 bases, leaving 4 bases of the junction unmatched. The CDR3 length is 13 residues. In germline, CDR1 is SGHRS, CDR2 YFSETQ. This chain links TRBV5-1 with TRBJ1-5; 7 positions agree with TRBD1. The sequencing sample was made of blood. The TCR was taken from a man between 70 and 80 years old in good health. The CDR3 region is CASRLTGDQPQHF. The CDR3 DNA sequence: TGCGCCAGCAGATTAACAGGGGATCAGCCCCAGCATTTT.